The T cell receptor (beta chain) described here comes from a study of vaccination and CD4 T cells after COVID-19. Sequenced with the Oncomine TCR Beta short-read assay was DNA taken from cultured CD4+ T cells. TCRdb redid the calling of the PCR reads with MiXCR, one entry per CDR3 protein. In the table there are several thousand distinct CDR3 sequences, roughly 16% of which are singletons. By its share, this clonotype is large. Its antigen remains unidentified. The treatment: 10-day PBMC culture with coronavirus spike peptide pools or control peptides (ViraFEST assay). Sequencing used CD4+ T cells from blood, cultured in vitro. The TCR was taken from a human donor who had recovered from COVID-19.

The CDR3 coding sequence is TGTGCCAGCAGTTTGAGGGGGGCGCAGGGCTACACCTTC. The encoded protein is CASSLRGAQGYTF. J is TRBJ1-2 and V is TRBV27, with TRBD1 as a possible D gene (6 bases). V was pared by 3 bases and J by 8 bases, with 13 bases between. Germline V lookup: CDR1 MNHEY, CDR2 SMNVEV (reference sequence). CDR3 length equals 13 residues.